This T cell receptor beta chain was sequenced during a study of cytomegalovirus exposure and HLA in healthy donors. Findings and caveats of the study: In a later analysis, several top co-occurrence clusters appeared linked to parvovirus B19, influenza, CMV and Epstein-Barr virus. Per a later analysis, HLA-associated TCR beta chains showed more clonal expansion than other, equally common TCR beta chains.

Donors were nominally healthy when sampled, though unrecorded immune exposures were likely. The CDR3 is 13 amino acids. V lost 2 bases to trimming and J lost 7 bases; unmatched junction nucleotides: 7. Germline CDR1 and CDR2: GTSNPN and SVGIG (reference sequence). On this clone: Its specificity is unknown.

Primers for the PCR totalled 60 Vbeta and 13 Jbeta. Clones were read by immunoSEQ multiplex PCR, and TCRdb kept only the in-frame ones, dropping some. Of 90,000 to 150,000 clones listed, over 70% are singletons. The sample consisted of PBMCs. The sequence was collected from a woman aged 35 to 49 in good health and CMV-seronegative. The chain links TRBV30 to TRBJ1-2, with TRBD1 matching over 7 bases. The CDR3 region is CAWSPTGTAGYTF. The CDR3 DNA follows: TGTGCCTGGAGTCCGACAGGGACGGCTGGCTACACCTTC. The full variable domain, in which reference TRBV30 and TRBJ1-2 provide the parts outside the CDR3, is SQTIHQWPATLVQPVGSPLSLECTVEGTSNPNLYWYRQAAGRGLQLLFYSVGIGQISSEVPQNLSASRPQDRQFILSSKKLLLSDSGFYLCAWSPTGTAGYTFGSGTRLTVV.